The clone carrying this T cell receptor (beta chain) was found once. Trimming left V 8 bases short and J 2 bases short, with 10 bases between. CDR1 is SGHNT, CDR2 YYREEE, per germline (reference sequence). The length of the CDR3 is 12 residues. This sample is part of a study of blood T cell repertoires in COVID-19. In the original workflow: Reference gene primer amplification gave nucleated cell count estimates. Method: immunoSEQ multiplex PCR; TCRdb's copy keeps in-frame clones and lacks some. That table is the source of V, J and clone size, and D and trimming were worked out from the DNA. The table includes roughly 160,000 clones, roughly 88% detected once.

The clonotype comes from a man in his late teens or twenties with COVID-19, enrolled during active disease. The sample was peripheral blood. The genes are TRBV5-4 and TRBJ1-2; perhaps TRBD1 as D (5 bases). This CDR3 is CASTGGNYGYTF. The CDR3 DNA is TGTGCCAGTACCGGGGGAAACTATGGCTACACCTTC.